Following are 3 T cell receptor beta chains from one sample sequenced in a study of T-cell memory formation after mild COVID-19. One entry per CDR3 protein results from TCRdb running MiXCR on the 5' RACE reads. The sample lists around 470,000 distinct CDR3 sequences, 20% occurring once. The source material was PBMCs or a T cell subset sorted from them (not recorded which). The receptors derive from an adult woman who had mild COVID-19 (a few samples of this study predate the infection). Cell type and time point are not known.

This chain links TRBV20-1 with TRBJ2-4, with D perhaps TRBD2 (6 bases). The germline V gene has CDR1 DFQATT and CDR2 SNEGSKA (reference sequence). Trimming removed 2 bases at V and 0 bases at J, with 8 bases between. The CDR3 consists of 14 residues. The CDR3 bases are TGCAGTGCTAGAAAGCGGGTAGCCAAAAACATTCAGTACTTC. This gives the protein CSARKRVAKNIQYF.

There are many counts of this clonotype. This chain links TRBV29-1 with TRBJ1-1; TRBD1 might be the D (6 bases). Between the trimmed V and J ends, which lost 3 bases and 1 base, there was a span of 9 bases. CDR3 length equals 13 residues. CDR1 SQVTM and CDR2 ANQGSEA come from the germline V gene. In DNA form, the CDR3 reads TGCAGCGTTGATCGGGGGGCGAACACTGAAGCTTTCTTT. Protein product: CSVDRGANTEAFF.

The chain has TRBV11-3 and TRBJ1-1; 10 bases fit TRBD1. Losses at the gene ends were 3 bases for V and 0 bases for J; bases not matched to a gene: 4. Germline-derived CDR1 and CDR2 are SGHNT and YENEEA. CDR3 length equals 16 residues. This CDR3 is CASSFRGTGVNTEAFF. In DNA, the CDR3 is TGTGCCAGCAGCTTCCGGGGGACAGGGGTGAACACTGAAGCTTTCTTT. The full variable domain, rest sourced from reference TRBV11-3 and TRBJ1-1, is EAGVVQSPRYKIIEKKQPVAFWCNPISGHNTLYWYLQNLGQGPELLIRYENEEAVDDSQLPKDRFSAERLKGVDSTLKIQPAELGDSAVYLCASSFRGTGVNTEAFFGQGTRLTVV.